The T cell receptor beta chain described here comes from a study of response to subunit inactivated influenza vaccine. Study-wide results and caveats: Authors proposed each seasonal influenza vaccination draws in few new T cells.

Germline-derived CDR1 and CDR2 are SQVTM and ANQGSEA. The CDR3 totals 12 residues. Trimming pared 4 bases from V and 1 base from J, leaving 7 bases between. This clonotype was seen repeatedly, ten times or more. Its antigen is still unknown. Each CDR3 protein is one row after TCRdb ran MiXCR on the RT-PCR reads. Among 500,000 to 600,000 distinct CDR3 sequences, 13% to 15% were seen once, and the ten largest hold 11%. The chain recombines TRBV29-1 with TRBJ1-1, with D uncertain. Sequencing used PBMCs from blood, obtained 11 to 12 days after vaccination. This sequence was found in a man aged 50-60 years who received an inactivated influenza vaccine. The CDR3 DNA is TGCAGCGTTGGTCAGCGGAACACTGAAGCTTTCTTT. This encodes CSVGQRNTEAFF.